The present TCR beta chain was sequenced within a study of blood T cells in healthy people across ages. Study-level results: No conclusive comparison of naive versus antigen-experienced cells was possible with unsorted PBMCs.

A second PCR of roughly 6 to 12 cycles used a sample-barcoded 5' primer and a J-beta primer mix. TCRdb analysed the 5' RACE reads with MiXCR anew, one entry per CDR3 protein. The data contain approximately 1.5 million distinct CDR3 sequences, around 35% of them seen just once; the ten biggest clones take up about 11%. In its sample, this clonotype was seen a few times. Its antigen is still unknown. This CDR3 is built from 13 residues. V shed 3 bases, J shed 3 bases, and the junction held 0 bases outside the gene matches. Germline V gene data show CDR1 as SNHLY and CDR2 as FYNNEI. The clonotype comes from a woman in her twenties or thirties in good health. The sequencing sample was made of blood. The chain joins TRBV2 to TRBJ2-5; 8 bases map to TRBD2. The CDR3 here is CASSDSGEETQYF. The DNA for the CDR3 is TGTGCCAGCAGTGATAGCGGGGAAGAGACCCAGTACTTC. Full variable domain (rest looked up from reference TRBV2 and TRBJ2-5): EPEVTQTPSHQVTQMGQEVILRCVPISNHLYFYWYRQILGQKVEFLVSFYNNEISEKSEIFDDQFSVERPDGSNFTLKIRSTKLEDSAMYFCASSDSGEETQYFGPGTRLLVL.